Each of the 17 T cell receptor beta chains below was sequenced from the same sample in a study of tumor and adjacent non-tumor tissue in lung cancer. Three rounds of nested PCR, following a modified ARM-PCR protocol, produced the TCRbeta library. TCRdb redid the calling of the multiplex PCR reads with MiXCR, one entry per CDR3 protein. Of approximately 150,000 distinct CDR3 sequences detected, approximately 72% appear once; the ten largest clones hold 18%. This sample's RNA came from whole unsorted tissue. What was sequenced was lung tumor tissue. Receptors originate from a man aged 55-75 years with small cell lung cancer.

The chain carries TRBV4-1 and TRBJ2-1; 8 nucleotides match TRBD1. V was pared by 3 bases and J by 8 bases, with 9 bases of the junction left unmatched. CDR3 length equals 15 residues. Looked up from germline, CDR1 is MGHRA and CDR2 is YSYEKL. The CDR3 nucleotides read TGCGCCAGCAGCCAGGAGGACAGGGAATGCGATGAGCAGTTCTTC. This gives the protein CASSQEDRECDEQFF.

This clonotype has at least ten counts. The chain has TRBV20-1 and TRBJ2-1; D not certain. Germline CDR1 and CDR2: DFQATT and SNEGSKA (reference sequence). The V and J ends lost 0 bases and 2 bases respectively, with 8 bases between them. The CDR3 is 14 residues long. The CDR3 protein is CSARESGAYNEQFF. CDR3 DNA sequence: TGCAGTGCTAGAGAGTCAGGAGCCTACAATGAGCAGTTCTTC.

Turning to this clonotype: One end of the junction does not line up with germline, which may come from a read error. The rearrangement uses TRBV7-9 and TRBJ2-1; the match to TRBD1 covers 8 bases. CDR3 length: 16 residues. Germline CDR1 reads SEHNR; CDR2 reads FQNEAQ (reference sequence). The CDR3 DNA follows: TGTGCCATCAGCCGCCGGTCAGGGGGCTTCTTCAATGAACAGTTCTTC. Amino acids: CAISRRSGGFFNEQFF.

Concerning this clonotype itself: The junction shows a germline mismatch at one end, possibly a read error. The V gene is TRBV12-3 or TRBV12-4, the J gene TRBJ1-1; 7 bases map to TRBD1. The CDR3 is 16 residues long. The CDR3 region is CASSLPPGGLNTGAFF. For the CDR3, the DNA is TGTGCCAGCAGTTTACCCCCAGGGGGGTTGAACACTGGAGCTTTCTTT.

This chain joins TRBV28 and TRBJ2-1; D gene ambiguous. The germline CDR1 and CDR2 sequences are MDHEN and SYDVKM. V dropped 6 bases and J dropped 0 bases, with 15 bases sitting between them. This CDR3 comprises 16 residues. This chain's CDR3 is CASRSISPSSYNEQFF. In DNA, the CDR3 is TGTGCCAGCAGATCAATTTCCCCGAGCTCCTACAATGAGCAGTTCTTC. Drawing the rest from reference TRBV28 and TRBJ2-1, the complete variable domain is DVKVTQSSRYLVKRTGEKVFLECVQDMDHENMFWYRQDPGLGLRLIYFSYDVKMKEKGDIPEGYSVSREKKERFSLILESASTNQTSMYLCASRSISPSSYNEQFFGPGTRLTVL.

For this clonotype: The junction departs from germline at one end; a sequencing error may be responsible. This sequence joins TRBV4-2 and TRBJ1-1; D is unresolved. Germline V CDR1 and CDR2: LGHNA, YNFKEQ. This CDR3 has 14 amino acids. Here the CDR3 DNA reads TGTGTCAGCAGCCAAGATAGCAAGAACACTGATGCTTTCTTT. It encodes CVSSQDSKNTDAFF.

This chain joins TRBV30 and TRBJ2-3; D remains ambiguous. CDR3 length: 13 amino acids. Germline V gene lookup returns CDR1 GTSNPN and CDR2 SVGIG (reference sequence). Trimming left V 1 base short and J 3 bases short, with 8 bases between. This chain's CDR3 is CAWSDGRTDTQYF. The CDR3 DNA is TGTGCCTGGAGTGATGGAAGGACAGATACGCAGTATTTT.

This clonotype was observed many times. The DNA of the CDR3 is TGTGCCAGCAGCTTTCCCAACTATGGCTACACCTTC. This codes for CASSFPNYGYTF. This sequence joins TRBV5-6 and TRBJ1-2; no definite D call. Germline loops: CDR1 SGHDT, CDR2 YYEEEE. V lost 2 bases and J 2 bases, leaving 4 bases between the germline ends. This CDR3 is 12 amino acids long.

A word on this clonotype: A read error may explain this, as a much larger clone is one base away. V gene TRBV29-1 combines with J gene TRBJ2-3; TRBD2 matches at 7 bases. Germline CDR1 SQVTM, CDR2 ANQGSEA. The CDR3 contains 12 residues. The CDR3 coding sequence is TGCAGCGTTAGGCGGGAGACAGATACGCTGTATTTT. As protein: CSVRRETDTLYF.

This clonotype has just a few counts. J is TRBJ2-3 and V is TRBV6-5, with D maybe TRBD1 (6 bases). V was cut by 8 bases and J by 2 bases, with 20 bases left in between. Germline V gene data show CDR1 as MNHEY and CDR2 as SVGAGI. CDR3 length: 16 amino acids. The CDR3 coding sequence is TGTGCCAGCCAACCCGGACAGAAATATATCACAGATACGCAGTATTTT. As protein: CASQPGQKYITDTQYF.

CDR3 loop: CASSPVAGGPGYGFF. The CDR3 nucleotides read TGTGCCAGCAGTCCGGTAGCTGGAGGGCCTGGGTACGGGTTCTTC. V gene TRBV6-1 combines with J gene TRBJ2-1; perhaps TRBD2 as D (6 bases). The CDR3 covers 15 residues. V was trimmed by 5 bases and J by 15 bases, leaving 26 bases between them. Looked up from germline, CDR1 is MNHNS and CDR2 is SASEGT.

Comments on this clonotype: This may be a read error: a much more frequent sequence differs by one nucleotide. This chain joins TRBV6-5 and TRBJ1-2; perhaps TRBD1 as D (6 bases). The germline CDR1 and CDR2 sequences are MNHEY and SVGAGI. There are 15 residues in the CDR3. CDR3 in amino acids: CASTYSSTGRGGYTF. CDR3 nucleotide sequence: TGTGCCAGCACTTACTCTTCGACAGGCCGGGGAGGCTACACCTTC.

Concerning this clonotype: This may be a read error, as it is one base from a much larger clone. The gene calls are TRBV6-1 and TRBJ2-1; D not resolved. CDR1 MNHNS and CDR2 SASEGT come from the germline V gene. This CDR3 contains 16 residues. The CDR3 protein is CANSELYGRTWDEQFF. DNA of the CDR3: TGTGCCAACAGTGAACTGTACGGGCGAACCTGGGATGAGCAGTTCTTC.

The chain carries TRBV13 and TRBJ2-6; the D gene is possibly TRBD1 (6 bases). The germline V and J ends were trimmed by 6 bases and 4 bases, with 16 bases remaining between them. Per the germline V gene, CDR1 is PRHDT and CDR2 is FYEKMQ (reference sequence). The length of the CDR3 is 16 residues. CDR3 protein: CASSFYRDSGANVLTF. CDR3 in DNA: TGTGCCAGCAGTTTCTACAGGGATTCCGGGGCCAACGTCCTGACTTTC.

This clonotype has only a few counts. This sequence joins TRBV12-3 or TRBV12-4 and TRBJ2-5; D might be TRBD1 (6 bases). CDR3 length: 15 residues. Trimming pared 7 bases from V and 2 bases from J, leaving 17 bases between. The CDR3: CASTLQGVGQETQYF. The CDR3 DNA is TGTGCCAGCACCCTACAGGGAGTGGGGCAAGAGACCCAGTACTTC.

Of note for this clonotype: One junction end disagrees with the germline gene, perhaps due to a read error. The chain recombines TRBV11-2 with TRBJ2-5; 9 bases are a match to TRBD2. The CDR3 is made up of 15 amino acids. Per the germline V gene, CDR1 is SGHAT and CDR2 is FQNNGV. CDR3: CASSGPLAGQETQNF. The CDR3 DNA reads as TGTGCCAGCAGCGGACCACTAGCGGGCCAAGAGACTCAGAACTTC.

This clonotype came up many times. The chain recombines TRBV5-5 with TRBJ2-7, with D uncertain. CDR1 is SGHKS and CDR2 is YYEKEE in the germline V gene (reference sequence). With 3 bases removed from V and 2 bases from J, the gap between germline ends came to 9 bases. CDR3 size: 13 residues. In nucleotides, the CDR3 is TGTGCCAGCAGCTCCTTACCGACCTACGAGCAGTACTTC. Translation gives CASSSLPTYEQYF.